This TCR beta chain was identified during a study of Graves' ophthalmopathy and Graves' hyperthyroidism. Investigators amplified TCR beta CDR3 regions from RNA transcripts. Second-round multiplex PCR followed a first-round RT-PCR using HTBI primers. From the multiplex PCR reads, TCRdb called clonotypes with MiXCR, one entry per CDR3 protein. This sample yields roughly 50,000 distinct CDR3 sequences, of which 50% to 65% are seen a single time; about 25% belongs to the top ten. The diagnostic workup employed clinical symptoms, serum thyroxine, TRAb, thyroid ultrasound and orbital computed tomography. This clonotype was seen many times. Specimen: peripheral blood. This TCR came from an adult man with Graves' ophthalmopathy.

CDR3 residues: CASGRVLEAFF. The CDR3 nucleotides are TGTGCCAGTGGTCGGGTTCTGGAAGCTTTCTTT. This rearrangement joins TRBV19 to TRBJ1-1; no definite D call. CDR3 length: 11 amino acids. CDR1 LNHDA and CDR2 SQIVND come from the germline V gene (reference sequence). Trimming removed 8 bases at V and 8 bases at J, with 12 bases between.